The 2 T cell receptor beta chains reported below all come from one sample, sequenced in a study of patients and donors after allogeneic stem cell transplantation. In TCRdb, the RT-PCR reads were re-called with MiXCR into one record per CDR3 protein. The data show around 25,000 distinct CDR3 sequences, roughly two fifths seen once. The material sequenced was blood, either unsorted or a sorted T cell fraction (not recorded which). The receptor source for this set is a human donor who was either an allogeneic HSCT recipient or a stem cell or donor lymphocyte infusion donor (not recorded which). It is not recorded whose cells these are; they may come from a transplant donor.

This clonotype turned up a few times. This rearrangement joins TRBV6-2 or TRBV6-3 to TRBJ1-2, with TRBD1 matching over 9 bases. Germline V gene data show CDR1 as MNHEY and CDR2 as SVGEGT. This CDR3 is built from 16 residues. Germline trimming cut 5 bases from V and 8 bases from J; bases unmatched to any gene: 15. CDR3 residues: CASSGRDRVSLGGYTF. In nucleotides, the CDR3 is TGTGCCAGCAGTGGCCGGGACAGGGTCTCCCTAGGCGGCTACACCTTC.

Only one count was recorded for this clonotype. The V gene is TRBV5-6, the J gene TRBJ2-1; 14 positions agree with TRBD2. The V gene's germline CDR1 is SGHDT and CDR2 YYEEEE. This CDR3 is built from 15 residues. With 4 bases clipped from V and 6 bases from J, the junction kept 3 bases outside the gene matches. For the CDR3, the DNA is TGTGCCAGCAGCCCGGGACTAGCGGGAGTCAATGAGCAGTTCTTC. Translated: CASSPGLAGVNEQFF.